In this sample, the clone carrying this T cell receptor beta chain turned up a few times. TCRdb independently ran MiXCR on the 5' RACE reads; one entry per CDR3 protein. The data contain about 50,000 distinct CDR3 sequences, 25% to 30% of them singletons. Germline values: CDR1 WSHSY, CDR2 SAAADI. The CDR3 has 13 amino acids. V was shortened by 0 bases and J by 7 bases, with 8 bases between the two germline ends. The sequence derives from a female donor with breast cancer. The sequencing input was naive CD4+ T cells sorted from blood. Subset described: naive CD4+ T cells, CD4+CD45RA+CD25-. The chain joins TRBV10-2 to TRBJ2-3, with D perhaps matching TRBD2 (6 bases). CDR3 DNA sequence: TGCGCCAGCAGTGAGTCTGGCGGGAATACGCAGTATTTT. As protein: CASSESGGNTQYF.